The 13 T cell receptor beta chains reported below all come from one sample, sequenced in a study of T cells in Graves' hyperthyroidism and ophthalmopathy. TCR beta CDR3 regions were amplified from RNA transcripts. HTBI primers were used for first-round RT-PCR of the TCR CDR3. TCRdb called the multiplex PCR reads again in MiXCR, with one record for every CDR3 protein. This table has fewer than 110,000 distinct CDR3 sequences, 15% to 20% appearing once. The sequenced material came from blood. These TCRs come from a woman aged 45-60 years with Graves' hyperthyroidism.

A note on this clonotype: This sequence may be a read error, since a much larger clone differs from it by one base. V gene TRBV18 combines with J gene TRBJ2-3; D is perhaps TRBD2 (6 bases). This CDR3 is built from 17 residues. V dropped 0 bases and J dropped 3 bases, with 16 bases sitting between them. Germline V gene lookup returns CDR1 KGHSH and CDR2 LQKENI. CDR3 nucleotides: TGTGCCAGCTCACCACCGGTTGGACTAACGGGGACAGATACGCAGTATTTT. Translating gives CASSPPVGLTGTDTQYF. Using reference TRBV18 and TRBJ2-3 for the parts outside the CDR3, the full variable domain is NAGVMQNPRHLVRRRGQEARLRCSPMKGHSHVYWYRQLPEEGLKFMVYLQKENIIDESGMPKERFSAEFPKEGPSILRIQQVVRGDSAAYFCASSPPVGLTGTDTQYFGPGTRLTVL.

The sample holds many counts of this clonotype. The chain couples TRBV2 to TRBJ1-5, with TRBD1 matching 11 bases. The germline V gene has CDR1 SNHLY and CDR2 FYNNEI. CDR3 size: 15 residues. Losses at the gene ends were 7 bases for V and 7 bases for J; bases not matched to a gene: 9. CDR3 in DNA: TGTGCCAGCAAAGAGGACAGGGGGCCCGAACAGCCCCAGCATTTT. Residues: CASKEDRGPEQPQHF.

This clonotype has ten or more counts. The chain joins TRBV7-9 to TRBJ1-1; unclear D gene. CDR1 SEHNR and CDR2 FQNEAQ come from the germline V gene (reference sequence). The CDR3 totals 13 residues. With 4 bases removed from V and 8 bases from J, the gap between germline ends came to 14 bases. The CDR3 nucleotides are TGTGCCAGCAGCTCCAAGAGCGGGTTAGAAGCTTTCTTT. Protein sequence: CASSSKSGLEAFF.

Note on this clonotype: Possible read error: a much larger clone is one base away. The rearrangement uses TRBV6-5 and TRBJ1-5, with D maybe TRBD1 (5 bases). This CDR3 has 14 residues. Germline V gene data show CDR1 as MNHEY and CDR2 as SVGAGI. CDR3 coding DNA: TGTGCCGGCAGTTACTCAGGGTATACTCAGCCCCAGCATTTT. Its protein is CAGSYSGYTQPQHF.

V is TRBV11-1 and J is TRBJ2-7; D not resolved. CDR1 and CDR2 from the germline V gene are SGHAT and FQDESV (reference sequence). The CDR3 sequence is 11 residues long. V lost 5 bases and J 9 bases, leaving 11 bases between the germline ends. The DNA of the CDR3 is TGTGCCAGCAGCGATGCCCGAGGGCAGTACTTC. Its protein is CASSDARGQYF.

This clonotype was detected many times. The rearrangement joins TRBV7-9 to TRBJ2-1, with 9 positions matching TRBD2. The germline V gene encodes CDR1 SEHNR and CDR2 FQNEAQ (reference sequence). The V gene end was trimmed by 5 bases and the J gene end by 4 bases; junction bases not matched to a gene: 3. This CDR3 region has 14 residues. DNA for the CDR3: TGTGCCAGCAGCGGGACTAGCTCTTACAATGAGCAGTTCTTC. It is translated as CASSGTSSYNEQFF. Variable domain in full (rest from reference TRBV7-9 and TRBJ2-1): DTGVSQNPRHKITKRGQNVTFRCDPISEHNRLYWYRQTLGQGPEFLTYFQNEAQLEKSRLLSDRFSAERPKGSFSTLEIQRTEQGDSAMYLCASSGTSSYNEQFFGPGTRLTVL.

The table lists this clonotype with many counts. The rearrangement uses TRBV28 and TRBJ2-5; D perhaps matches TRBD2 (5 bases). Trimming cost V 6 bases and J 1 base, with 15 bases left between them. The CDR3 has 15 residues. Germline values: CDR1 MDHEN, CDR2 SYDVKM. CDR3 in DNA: TGTGCCAGCAGAGATAACCTAGCAGTCCAAGAGACCCAGTACTTC. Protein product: CASRDNLAVQETQYF.

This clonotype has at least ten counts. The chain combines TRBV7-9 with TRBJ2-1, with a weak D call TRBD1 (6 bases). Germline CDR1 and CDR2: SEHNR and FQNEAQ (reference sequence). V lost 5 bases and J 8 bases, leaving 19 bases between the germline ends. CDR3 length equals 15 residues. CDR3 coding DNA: TGTGCCAGCAGCCCGGGACAACTAGGAATCCATGAGCAGTTCTTC. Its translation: CASSPGQLGIHEQFF.

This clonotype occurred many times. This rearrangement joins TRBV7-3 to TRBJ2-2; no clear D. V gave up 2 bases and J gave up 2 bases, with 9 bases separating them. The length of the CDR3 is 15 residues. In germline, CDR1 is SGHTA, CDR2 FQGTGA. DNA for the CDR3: TGTGCCAGCAGCTTACTTCCCATCAACACCGGGGAGCTGTTTTTT. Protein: CASSLLPINTGELFF.

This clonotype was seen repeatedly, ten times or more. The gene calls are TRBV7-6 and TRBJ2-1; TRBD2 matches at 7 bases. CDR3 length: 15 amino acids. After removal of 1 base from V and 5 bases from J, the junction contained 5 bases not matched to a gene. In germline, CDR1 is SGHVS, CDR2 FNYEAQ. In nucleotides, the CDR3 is TGTGCCAGCAGCTTAGATCCGGGAGGCAACAATGAGCAGTTCTTC. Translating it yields CASSLDPGGNNEQFF.

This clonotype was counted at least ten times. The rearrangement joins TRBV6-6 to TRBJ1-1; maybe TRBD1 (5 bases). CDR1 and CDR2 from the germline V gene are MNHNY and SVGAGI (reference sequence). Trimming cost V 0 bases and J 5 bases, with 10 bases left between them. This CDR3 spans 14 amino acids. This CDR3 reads CASSYSSGQTEAFF. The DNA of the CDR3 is TGTGCCAGCAGTTACTCGTCAGGGCAGACTGAAGCTTTCTTT.

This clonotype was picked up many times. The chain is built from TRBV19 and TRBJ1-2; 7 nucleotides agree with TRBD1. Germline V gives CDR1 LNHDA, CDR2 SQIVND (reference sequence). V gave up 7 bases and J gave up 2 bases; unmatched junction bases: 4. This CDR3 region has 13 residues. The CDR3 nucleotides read TGTGCCAGTACCAAACAGGGGAACTATGGCTACACCTTC. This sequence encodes CASTKQGNYGYTF.

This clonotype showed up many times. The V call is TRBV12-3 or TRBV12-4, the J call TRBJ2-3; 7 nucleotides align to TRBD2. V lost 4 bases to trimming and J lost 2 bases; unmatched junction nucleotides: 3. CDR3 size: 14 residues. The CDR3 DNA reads TGTGCCAGCAGTTCTAGCGGCTACACAGATACGCAGTATTTT. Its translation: CASSSSGYTDTQYF.